The sequence of this TCR beta chain was determined in a study of beta chain features in type 1 diabetes. General study points: Among type 1 diabetes patients, VDJ junctions had fewer insertions and more deletions. For Type 1 diabetes patients, all four CD4+ subsets carried TCRB CDR3s that were moderately but significantly shorter.

Based on CD45RO/CCR7/CD25/CD127/CD95/CD27, CD4+ regulatory, stem cell-like memory, naive and central memory cells were sorted. About this clone itself: As yet, its antigen is unknown.

V lost 0 bases, J lost 6 bases, and 13 bases lay in between. The length of the CDR3 is 15 residues. CDR1 is SGHAT and CDR2 is FQNNGV in the germline V gene. Of the isolated RNA, all was reverse transcribed, and so the sequenced material was expressed TCRB transcripts. Measured with immunoSEQ multiplex PCR; TCRdb has only the in-frame clones, and not every one. The sample lists some 150,000 clones, 9.2% occurring once. J is TRBJ2-3 and V is TRBV11-2; D uncertain. Source material: central memory CD4+ T cells from blood. The receptor was isolated from a man between 18 and 35 years old in good health. In DNA, the CDR3 is TGTGCCAGCAGCTTAGATGGAGCGCAGACCGATACGCAGTATTTT. This translates into CASSLDGAQTDTQYF.